The present T cell receptor beta chain was sequenced within a study of patients and donors after allogeneic stem cell transplantation (dated by TCRdb to the early 2020s). Libraries were built with RT-PCR. Sequencing instrument: NextSeq 550. Using fastp trimming at Q25 and MiXCR clonotype assembly, TCRdb reanalyzed the public sequencing data and kept in-frame beta chains. Rows matching on CDR3 protein sequence are summarized as one entry with the most common DNA and genes. The sample table shows 150,000 or so distinct CDR3 sequences, and approximately 25% are seen once. The ten largest account for 25% to 30% of the sample. The table lists this clonotype with a few counts. Its antigen remains unidentified. No much larger clone is present one base from it, and per-base qualities are unavailable. Trimming costs V 2 bases and J 4 bases, and their ends lie 12 bases apart. The germline V gene (reference sequence) sets CDR1 to SEHNR and CDR2 to FQNEAQ. The CDR3 spans 15 residues, from the cysteine through the phenylalanine. Kept here is only the CDR3 DNA, which spans 45 bases and is read in frame from base 1.

The clonotype was recovered from a human donor who was either an allogeneic HSCT recipient or a stem cell or donor lymphocyte infusion donor (not recorded which). It is not recorded whose cells these are; they may come from a transplant donor. In this chain, TRBV7-9 is recombined with TRBJ2-1, with TRBD1 perhaps the D gene, on 5 matching bases. Material for sequencing was blood, either unsorted or a sorted T cell fraction (not recorded which). The CDR3: CASSLLVPGYNEQFF. At the DNA level, the sequence is TGTGCCAGCAGCTTATTGGTGCCAGGGTACAATGAGCAGTTCTTC.